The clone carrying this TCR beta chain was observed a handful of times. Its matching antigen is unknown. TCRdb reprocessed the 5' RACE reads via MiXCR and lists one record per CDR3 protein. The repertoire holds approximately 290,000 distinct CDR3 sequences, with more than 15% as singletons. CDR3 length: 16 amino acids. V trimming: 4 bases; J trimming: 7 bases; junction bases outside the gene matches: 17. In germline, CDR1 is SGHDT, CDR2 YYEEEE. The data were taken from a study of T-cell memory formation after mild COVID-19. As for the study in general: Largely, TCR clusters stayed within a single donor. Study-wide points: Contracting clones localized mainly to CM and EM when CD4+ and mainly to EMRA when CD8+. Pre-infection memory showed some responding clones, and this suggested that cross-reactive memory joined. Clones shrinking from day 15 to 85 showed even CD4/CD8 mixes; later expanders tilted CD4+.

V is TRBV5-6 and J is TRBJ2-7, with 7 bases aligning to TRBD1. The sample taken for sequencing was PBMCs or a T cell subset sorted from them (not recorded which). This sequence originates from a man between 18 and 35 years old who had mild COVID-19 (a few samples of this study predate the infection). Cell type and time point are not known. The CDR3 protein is CASSPRTGRLYVEQYF. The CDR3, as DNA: TGTGCCAGCAGCCCCCGGACAGGTCGCCTCTACGTGGAGCAGTACTTC.